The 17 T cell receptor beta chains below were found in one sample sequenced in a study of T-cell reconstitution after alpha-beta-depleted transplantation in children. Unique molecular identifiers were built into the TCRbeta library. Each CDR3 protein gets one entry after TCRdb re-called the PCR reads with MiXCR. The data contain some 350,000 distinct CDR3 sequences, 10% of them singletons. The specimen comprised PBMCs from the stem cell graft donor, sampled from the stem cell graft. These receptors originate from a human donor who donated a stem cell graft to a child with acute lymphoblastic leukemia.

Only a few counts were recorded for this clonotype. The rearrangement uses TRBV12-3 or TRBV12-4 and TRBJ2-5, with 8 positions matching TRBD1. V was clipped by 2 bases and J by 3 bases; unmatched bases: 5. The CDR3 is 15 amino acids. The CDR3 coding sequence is TGTGCCAGCAGTTTAACCGGGACAGGAGAAGAGACCCAGTACTTC. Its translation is CASSLTGTGEETQYF.

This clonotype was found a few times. In DNA, the CDR3 is TGCAGCGTTGAAGGCCAGGGGGGAAGCCAAGAGACCCAGTACTTC. The encoded protein is CSVEGQGGSQETQYF. The V and J genes are TRBV29-1 and TRBJ2-5, with D possibly TRBD1 on 7 matching bases. Deletions cut 1 base from V and 1 base from J, with 13 bases between. This CDR3 has 15 amino acids. Germline V gene sequence: CDR1 SQVTM, CDR2 ANQGSEA.

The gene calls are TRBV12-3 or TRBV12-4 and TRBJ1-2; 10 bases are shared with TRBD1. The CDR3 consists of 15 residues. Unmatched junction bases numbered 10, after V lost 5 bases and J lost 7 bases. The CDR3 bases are TGTGCCAGCAGTCCAAACGACAGGGGGCTTCGTGGCTACACCTTC. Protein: CASSPNDRGLRGYTF.

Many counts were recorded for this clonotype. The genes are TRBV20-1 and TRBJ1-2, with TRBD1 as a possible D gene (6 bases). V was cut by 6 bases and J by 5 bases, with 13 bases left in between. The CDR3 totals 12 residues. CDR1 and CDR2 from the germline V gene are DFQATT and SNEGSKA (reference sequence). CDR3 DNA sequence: TGCAGTGCACCGGACAGCGTGTATGGCTACACCTTC. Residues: CSAPDSVYGYTF.

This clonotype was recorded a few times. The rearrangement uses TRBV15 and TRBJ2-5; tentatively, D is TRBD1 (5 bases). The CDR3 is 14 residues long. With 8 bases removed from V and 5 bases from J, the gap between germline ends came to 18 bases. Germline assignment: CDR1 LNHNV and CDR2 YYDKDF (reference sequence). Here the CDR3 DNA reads TGTGCCACCGGCGACCCTAAGGGGCGGGAGACCCAGTACTTC. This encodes CATGDPKGRETQYF.

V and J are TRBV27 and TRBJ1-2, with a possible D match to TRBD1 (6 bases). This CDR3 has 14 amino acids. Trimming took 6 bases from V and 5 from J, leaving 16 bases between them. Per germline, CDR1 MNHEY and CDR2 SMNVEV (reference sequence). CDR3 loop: CASRPDRLLYGYTF. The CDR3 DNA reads TGTGCCAGCAGACCGGACAGACTTCTATATGGCTACACCTTC.

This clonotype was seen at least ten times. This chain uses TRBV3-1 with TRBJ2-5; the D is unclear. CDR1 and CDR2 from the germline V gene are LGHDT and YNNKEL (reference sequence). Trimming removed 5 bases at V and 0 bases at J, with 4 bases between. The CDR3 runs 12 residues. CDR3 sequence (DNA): TGTGCCAGCAGCAACAACCAAGAGACCCAGTACTTC. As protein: CASSNNQETQYF.

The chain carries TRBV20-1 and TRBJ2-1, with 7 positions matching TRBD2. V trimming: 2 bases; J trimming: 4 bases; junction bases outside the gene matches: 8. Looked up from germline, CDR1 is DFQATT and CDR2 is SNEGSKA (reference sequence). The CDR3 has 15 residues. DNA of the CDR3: TGCAGTGCTAGACCTTCTAGCGGCCCATACAATGAGCAGTTCTTC. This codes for CSARPSSGPYNEQFF.

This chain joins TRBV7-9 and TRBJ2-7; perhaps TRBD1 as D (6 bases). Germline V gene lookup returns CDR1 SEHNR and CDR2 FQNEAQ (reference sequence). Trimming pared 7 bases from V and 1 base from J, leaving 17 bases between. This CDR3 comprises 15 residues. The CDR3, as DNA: TGTGCCAGCACCCGATTATCAACAGGGTCCTACGAGCAGTACTTC. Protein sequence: CASTRLSTGSYEQYF.

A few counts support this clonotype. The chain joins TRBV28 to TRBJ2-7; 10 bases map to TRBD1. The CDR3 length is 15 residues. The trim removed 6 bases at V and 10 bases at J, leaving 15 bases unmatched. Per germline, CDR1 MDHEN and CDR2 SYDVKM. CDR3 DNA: TGTGCCAGCAGGCAGGGTGGGGGACAGGGGCCCCCACAGTACTTC. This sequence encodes CASRQGGGQGPPQYF.

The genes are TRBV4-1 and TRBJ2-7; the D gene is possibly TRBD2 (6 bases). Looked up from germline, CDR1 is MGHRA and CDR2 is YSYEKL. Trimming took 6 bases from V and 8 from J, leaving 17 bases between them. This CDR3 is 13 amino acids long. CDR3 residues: CASSETEGFQQYF. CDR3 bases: TGCGCCAGCAGTGAGACGGAGGGGTTTCAGCAGTACTTC.

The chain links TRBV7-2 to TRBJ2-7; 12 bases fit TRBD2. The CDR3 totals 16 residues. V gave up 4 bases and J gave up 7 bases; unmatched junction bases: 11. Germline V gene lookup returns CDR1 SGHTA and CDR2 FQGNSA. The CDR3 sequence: CASSSTLLAGGGEQYF. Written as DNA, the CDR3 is TGTGCCAGCAGCTCGACCTTACTAGCGGGAGGAGGAGAGCAGTACTTC.

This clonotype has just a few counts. The CDR3 DNA reads as TGTGCCAGCAGTTATCAGACTAGCGGGGGCTACGAGCAGTACTTC. Protein: CASSYQTSGGYEQYF. The rearrangement uses TRBV12-3 or TRBV12-4 and TRBJ2-7, with 12 nucleotides matching TRBD2. CDR3 size: 15 residues. V lost 4 bases, J lost 3 bases, and 4 bases stayed unmatched.

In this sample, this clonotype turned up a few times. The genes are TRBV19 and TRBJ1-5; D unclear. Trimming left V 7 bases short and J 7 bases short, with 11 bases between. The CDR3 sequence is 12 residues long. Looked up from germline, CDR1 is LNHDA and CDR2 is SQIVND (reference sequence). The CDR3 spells CASKVVGQPQHF. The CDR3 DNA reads TGTGCCAGTAAGGTGGTGGGCCAGCCCCAGCATTTT. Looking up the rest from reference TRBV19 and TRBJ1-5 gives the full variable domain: DGGITQSPKYLFRKEGQNVTLSCEQNLNHDAMYWYRQDPGQGLRLIYYSQIVNDFQKGDIAEGYSVSREKKESFPLTVTSAQKNPTAFYLCASKVVGQPQHFGDGTRLSIL.

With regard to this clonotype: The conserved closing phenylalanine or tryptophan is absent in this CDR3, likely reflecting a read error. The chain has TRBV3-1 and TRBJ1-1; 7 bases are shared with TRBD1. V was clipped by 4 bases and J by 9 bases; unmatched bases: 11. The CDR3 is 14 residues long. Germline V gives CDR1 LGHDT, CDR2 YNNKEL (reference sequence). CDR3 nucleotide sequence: TGTGCCAGCAGCCCACTAATAGGGACAGCCAAAGCTTTCCTT. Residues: CASSPLIGTAKAFL.

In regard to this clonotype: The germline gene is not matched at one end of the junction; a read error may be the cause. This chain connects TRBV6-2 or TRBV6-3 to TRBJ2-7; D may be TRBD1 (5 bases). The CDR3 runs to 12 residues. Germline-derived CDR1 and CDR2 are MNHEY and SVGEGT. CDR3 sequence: CASSPAFGHPVF. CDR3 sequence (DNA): TGTGCCAGCAGTCCAGCCTTCGGACATCCTGTGTTC.

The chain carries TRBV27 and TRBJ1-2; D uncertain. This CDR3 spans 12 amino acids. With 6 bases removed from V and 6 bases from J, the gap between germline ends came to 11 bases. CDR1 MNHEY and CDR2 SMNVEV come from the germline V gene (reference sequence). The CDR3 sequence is CASSSLRDGYTF. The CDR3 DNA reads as TGTGCCAGCAGCTCCCTCCGGGATGGCTACACCTTC.